This TCR beta chain derives from a study of T cell responses to AZD1222 COVID-19 vaccine. Study context: Timing groups of about 4 and about 12 weeks for second doses were pooled.

The CDR3 consists of 16 residues. CDR1 SQVTM and CDR2 ANQGSEA come from the germline V gene. Trimming cost V 6 bases and J 4 bases, with 24 bases left between them. Study results and caveats: Sampling captured repertoires only after the peak T cell response. Targeting of unmutated variant regions was reportedly seen in nearly half of spike-specific TCRs. Baseline serology detected seropositivity in only six AZD1222 recipients.

The assay was immunoSEQ multiplex PCR, and TCRdb's table has in-frame clones only and misses some. The sample contains 110,000 or so clones, about nine tenths of which appear only once. Remarks on this clone: Its antigen remains unidentified.

The genes are TRBV29-1 and TRBJ1-1; tentatively, D is TRBD1 (6 bases). The TCR comes from an adult in good health. The input for sequencing was peripheral blood, taken on day 0 of AZD1222 vaccination. This CDR3 is CSVLLRDTTLSTEAFF. The CDR3 nucleotides are TGCAGCGTCTTACTTCGGGACACCACTCTTTCCACTGAAGCTTTCTTT.